This is a list of T cell receptor beta chains from one sample in a study of somatic mutations in cytotoxic T cells in rheumatoid arthritis. Clones were sequenced by immunoSEQ multiplex PCR, and TCRdb holds only the in-frame ones, with some missing. The table records some 30,000 clones, around 90% of them present only once. The material sequenced was CD8+ T cells sorted from blood. The source is an adult with rheumatoid arthritis. Both conserved end residues are part of each CDR3. The D gene is left open where the match is weak. Expanded clones get a size class; other rows say once, few or many, or leave the size out.

j_gene,d_gene,len,abundance,v_gene,CDR3nt,CDR3aa
TRBJ2-7,TRBD1,14,NA,TRBV12-5,TGTGCTAGTGGACCCGGGACAGCCTACTACGAGCAGTACTTC,CASGPGTAYYEQYF
TRBJ2-1,NA,20,medium-sized,TRBV28,TGTGCCAGCAGTTTACCTTGGGGTATAAGTAGCGGCAACTCCTACAATGAGCAGTTCTTC,CASSLPWGISSGNSYNEQFF
TRBJ2-7,NA,15,NA,TRBV7-6,TGTGCCAGCAGCTTAGACAGGGGAGGGTCCTACGAGCAGTACTTC,CASSLDRGGSYEQYF
TRBJ1-5,NA,15,NA,TRBV30,TGTGCCTGGAGTGGAAGGCCCCGCGGCAATCAGCCCCAGCATTTT,CAWSGRPRGNQPQHF
TRBJ1-5,NA,15,once,TRBV5-5,TGTGCCAGCAGCTTGGATTCCGGGAATCTTCAGCCCCAGCATTTT,CASSLDSGNLQPQHF
TRBJ1-6,TRBD1,16,NA,TRBV5-4,TGTGCCAGCAGCCTTTTTCCAGGACAGGGGGTTTCACCCCTCCACTTT,CASSLFPGQGVSPLHF
TRBJ2-7,NA,13,NA,TRBV5-6,TGTGCCAGCAGGACTACAGGGACGTACGAGCAGTACTTC,CASRTTGTYEQYF
TRBJ1-1,NA,16,once,TRBV6-6,TGTGCCAGCAGTTACTCGCTGGGCTACGGTGGGACTGAAGCTTTCTTT,CASSYSLGYGGTEAFF
TRBJ1-2,TRBD1,14,NA,TRBV27,TGTGCCAGCAGTTTCGGACAGGGTAGAGACGGCTACACCTTC,CASSFGQGRDGYTF
TRBJ2-1,NA,13,NA,TRBV28,TGTGCCAGCAGTCGCACGGGTTATAATGAGCAGTTCTTC,CASSRTGYNEQFF
TRBJ2-1,NA,15,NA,TRBV7-3,TGTGCCAGCAGCTTAGACGGGAGCGGCCTCAATGAGCAGTTCTTC,CASSLDGSGLNEQFF
TRBJ1-1,NA,15,NA,TRBV30,TGTGCCTGGGGAACCGGGGGAGGGTTGAACACTGAAGCTTTCTTT,CAWGTGGGLNTEAFF
TRBJ1-2,TRBD1,14,NA,TRBV29-1,TGCAGCGTTGAGAATACAGGGGGCATCTATGGCTACACCTTC,CSVENTGGIYGYTF
TRBJ1-2,NA,11,NA,TRBV6-1,TGTGCCAGCAGTGATATGTATGGCTACACCTTC,CASSDMYGYTF
TRBJ2-3,TRBD2,16,NA,TRBV6-4,TGTGCCAGCAGTGACGGTGAGCGGGGGAGCACAGATACGCAGTATTTT,CASSDGERGSTDTQYF
TRBJ2-3,TRBD2,15,NA,TRBV4-3,TGCGCCAGCAGCCAAGCTTTGGGGGGGGCAGATACGCAGTATTTT,CASSQALGGADTQYF
TRBJ1-3,NA,13,NA,TRBV11-1,TGTGCCAGCAACGATGGCGTAGGAAACACCATATATTTT,CASNDGVGNTIYF
TRBJ1-2,TRBD1,15,NA,TRBV5-6,TGTGCCAGCAGCTTGGTGACAGGGGGCGGCTATGGCTACACCTTC,CASSLVTGGGYGYTF
TRBJ2-3,TRBD1,16,NA,TRBV11-2,TGTGCCAGCAGCTTTCCGGGACAGGGGGCACATGATACGCAGTATTTT,CASSFPGQGAHDTQYF
TRBJ2-1,NA,13,once,TRBV28,TGTGCCAGCAGTTTTGGGATGCGGGGTGAGCAGTTCTTC,CASSFGMRGEQFF
TRBJ1-1,NA,16,NA,TRBV10-3,TGTGCCATCAGTGATGTTCTAACAATCATGAACACTGAAGCTTTCTTT,CAISDVLTIMNTEAFF
TRBJ2-1,TRBD2,14,NA,TRBV6-6,TGTGCCAGCAGGCTAGCGGGAGGACACAATGAGCAGTTCTTC,CASRLAGGHNEQFF
TRBJ2-4,TRBD2,16,NA,TRBV19,TGTGCCAGTAGTAAGATATGGGAGGGACCCAAAAACATTCAGTACTTC,CASSKIWEGPKNIQYF
TRBJ2-1,TRBD2,14,NA,TRBV28,TGTGCCAGCAGGGGCGGGGGGTCCTACAATGAGCAGTTCTTC,CASRGGGSYNEQFF
TRBJ2-7,NA,14,NA,TRBV6-5,TGTGCCAGCAGTTACTCGCCAGGTGTTGACGAGCAGTACTTC,CASSYSPGVDEQYF
TRBJ1-3,NA,13,NA,TRBV7-3,TGTGCCAGCAGCTCCTGGGGGGGAAACACCATATATTTT,CASSSWGGNTIYF
TRBJ2-7,NA,15,NA,TRBV4-1,TGCGCCAGCAGCCAAGTGAATGGGGTTCGCTACGAGCAGTACTTC,CASSQVNGVRYEQYF
TRBJ2-1,TRBD2,14,NA,TRBV30,TGTGCCTGGAACCTCGGCGGGAGTGGAACTGAGCAGTTCTTC,CAWNLGGSGTEQFF
TRBJ2-1,TRBD2,15,NA,TRBV6-5,TGTGCCAGCAGTTACTCGAAACTAGCGGGGAATGAGCAGTTCTTC,CASSYSKLAGNEQFF
TRBJ2-1,NA,15,NA,TRBV2,TGTGCCAGCAGTGAAGCCACAACCCCCTACAATGAGCAGTTCTTC,CASSEATTPYNEQFF
TRBJ1-1,TRBD1,19,NA,TRBV27,TGTGCCAGCAGATCTATCGGGGCAGGGGGGCCCCTTTTGAACACTGAAGCTTTCTTT,CASRSIGAGGPLLNTEAFF
TRBJ1-5,NA,15,NA,TRBV19,TGTGCCACCCTGATGGGGGGCCGGAGCAATCAGCCCCAGCATTTT,CATLMGGRSNQPQHF
TRBJ2-1,NA,15,NA,TRBV10-3,TGTGCCATCAGTGAGTCGGGGGGAGGGGGCAATGAGCAGTTCTTC,CAISESGGGGNEQFF
TRBJ2-7,NA,11,NA,TRBV5-1,TGCGCCAGCAGCTTTTCCTACGAGCAGTACTTC,CASSFSYEQYF
TRBJ2-3,TRBD2,14,NA,TRBV14,TGTGCCAGCAGCTCTATCGGGGAGGGAGATACGCAGTATTTT,CASSSIGEGDTQYF
TRBJ2-1,NA,11,NA,TRBV11-2,TGTGCCAGCAGCTTAGGAGTTGAGCAGTTCTTC,CASSLGVEQFF
TRBJ2-7,TRBD1,15,NA,TRBV28,TGTGCCAGCAGCCTTACCCGGGACAGGCGGTACGAGCAGTACTTC,CASSLTRDRRYEQYF
TRBJ2-1,TRBD2,15,once,TRBV7-9,TGTGCCAGCAGCTCGGGACTAGCGGGGGGTAATGAGCAGTTCTTC,CASSSGLAGGNEQFF
TRBJ1-2,NA,13,NA,TRBV13,TGTGCCAGCAGCGGTCAGTTTAACTATGGCTACACCTTC,CASSGQFNYGYTF
TRBJ2-3,NA,11,NA,TRBV25-1,TGTGCCAGCAGTTTCGGAGATACGCAGTATTTT,CASSFGDTQYF
TRBJ2-7,NA,13,medium-sized,TRBV6-5,TGTGCCAGCAGTTACGGTATGGGGTGGGAGCAGTACTTC,CASSYGMGWEQYF
TRBJ2-2,NA,13,NA,TRBV30,TGTGCCTGGACCGGAGCGAACACCGGGGAGCTGTTTTTT,CAWTGANTGELFF
TRBJ2-7,TRBD2,15,once,TRBV7-9,TGTGCCAGCAGCTTACTCCTAGCGGGAGGCAGTGAGCAGTACTTC,CASSLLLAGGSEQYF
TRBJ2-2,TRBD2,15,once,TRBV6-1,TGTGCCAGCAGGGTAGCGGGGGGGCTCACCGGGGAGCTGTTTTTT,CASRVAGGLTGELFF
TRBJ1-1,NA,14,NA,TRBV2,TGTGCCAGCAGCGACAGCTTCTCGAACACTGAAGCTTTCTTT,CASSDSFSNTEAFF
TRBJ1-2,NA,17,NA,TRBV19,TGTGCCAGTAGTCCTCCCCTCGCCAGACTGCCTAACTATGGCTACACCTTC,CASSPPLARLPNYGYTF
TRBJ2-1,TRBD2,16,NA,TRBV29-1,TGCAGCGTTGAAGGGGGACTAGCGGGGACCTACAATGAGCAGTTCTTC,CSVEGGLAGTYNEQFF
TRBJ2-7,TRBD1,12,NA,TRBV7-9,TGTGCCAGCCGAGGGGACAGGGGGGAGCAGTACTTC,CASRGDRGEQYF
TRBJ2-1,TRBD2,14,once,TRBV7-6,TGTGCCAGCAGCTTAGTTGCGGGGGTCAATGAGCAGTTCTTC,CASSLVAGVNEQFF
TRBJ2-7,NA,15,NA,TRBV7-2,TGTGCCAGCAGCTTTTCCGTCGCCAGCTCCTACGAGCAGTACTTC,CASSFSVASSYEQYF
TRBJ2-7,TRBD1,14,NA,TRBV27,TGTGCCAGCAGTTCGGACAGGGATGGCTACGAGCAGTACTTC,CASSSDRDGYEQYF